The next 2 T cell receptor beta chains were all read from a single sample in a study of OX40 agonist ivuxolimab in advanced cancers. Assay: immunoSEQ multiplex PCR; the TCRdb copy retains only in-frame clones and omits some. The profile shows 80,000 to 100,000 clones, about 92% of them singletons. The input for sequencing was CD4+ or CD8+ T cells sorted from blood, taken in a trial of the OX40 agonist ivuxolimab. Every receptor here comes from an adult with an advanced solid tumor such as melanoma, head and neck, liver or kidney cancer.

The J gene is TRBJ2-1, the V gene TRBV7-2, with 8 bases aligning to TRBD2. The CDR3 spans 15 residues. V gave up 1 base and J gave up 3 bases; unmatched junction bases: 2. Germline loops: CDR1 SGHTA, CDR2 FQGNSA. The DNA for the CDR3 is TGTGCCAGCAGCTTAGACGCGGGGGGCTACAATGAGCAGTTCTTC. Encoded protein: CASSLDAGGYNEQFF.

The gene calls are TRBV27 and TRBJ2-5; D is perhaps TRBD1 (6 bases). There are 13 residues in the CDR3. Trimming took 5 bases from V and 1 from J, leaving 8 bases between them. Germline assignment: CDR1 MNHEY and CDR2 SMNVEV (reference sequence). The CDR3 protein is CASSNRVQETQYF. The DNA of the CDR3 is TGTGCCAGCAGTAACAGGGTCCAAGAGACCCAGTACTTC.